This note documents a single T cell receptor (beta chain) sequence. TCRdb re-called the RT-PCR reads with MiXCR, one entry per CDR3 protein. In the table there are about 680,000 distinct CDR3 sequences, 11% to 15% of which are singletons. V was clipped by 5 bases and J by 1 base; unmatched bases: 6. Per the germline V gene, CDR1 is SGHNT and CDR2 is YYREEE (reference sequence). The CDR3 extends over 16 amino acids. The source material was memory CD4+ T cells from blood. This sequence originates from a female donor in good health, serving as a healthy control. This sequence joins TRBV5-4 and TRBJ2-6; 7 nucleotides agree with TRBD1. The CDR3 DNA reads as TGTGCCAGCAGGAGGGACAGAGAATCTGGGGCCAACGTCCTGACTTTC. The encoded protein is CASRRDRESGANVLTF. Using reference TRBV5-4 and TRBJ2-6 for the parts outside the CDR3, the full variable domain is ETGVTQSPTHLIKTRGQQVTLRCSSQSGHNTVSWYQQALGQGPQFIFQYYREEENGRGNFPPRFSGLQFPNYSSELNVNALELDDSALYLCASRRDRESGANVLTFGAGSRLTVL.